The clone carrying this T cell receptor beta chain was detected once. Its antigen is undetermined. The table came from immunoSEQ multiplex PCR; TCRdb's copy has only in-frame clones and leaves some out. The profile shows some 38,000 clones, 80% to 90% of them singletons. The sample comes from a study of T cells in localized non-small cell lung cancer. Notes on the study in general: The tumor had only one region sequenced, so heterogeneity remains possible. Greater blood T cell density accompanied longer overall survival. Of the tissues analyzed, uninvolved adjacent lung showed maximal T cell clonality, greater than tumor. The study detected a median about 57 of the top 100 tumor clones in adjacent lung.

The input for sequencing was peripheral blood mononuclear cells, taken before any cancer treatment. This receptor was taken from a male donor older than 55 with stage II lung adenocarcinoma.

The CDR3 sequence: CAIRQDAYNEQFF. Here the CDR3 DNA reads TGTGCCATACGACAGGACGCCTACAATGAGCAGTTCTTC. This chain links TRBV6-1 with TRBJ2-1, with D tentatively TRBD1 (6 bases). This CDR3 has 13 residues. V shed 10 bases and J shed 2 bases, with 12 bases lying between them. Germline V gene lookup returns CDR1 MNHNS and CDR2 SASEGT.